This TCR beta chain was obtained from a study of T-cell memory formation after mild COVID-19. The germline V gene encodes CDR1 LGHNA and CDR2 YSLEER. The V gene lost 0 bases and the J gene lost 3 bases, with 12 bases spanning the gap. The CDR3 runs 15 residues. Each CDR3 protein is one row after TCRdb ran MiXCR on the 5' RACE reads. The repertoire has more than 45,000 distinct CDR3 sequences, 9.3% of them found once; the top ten carry over 9.5%. This clonotype was recorded a few times. Its antigen is not identified. Broader study findings: Whether second-wave clones peaking at day 37 were SARS-CoV-2 specific went unconfirmed. CD4+ contracting clones were mainly CM and EM; CD8+ ones, EMRA.

Material for sequencing was PBMCs or a T cell subset sorted from them (not recorded which). The chain uses TRBV4-3 and TRBJ2-7; perhaps TRBD1 as D (5 bases). This clonotype was obtained from an adult woman who had mild COVID-19 (a few samples of this study predate the infection). Cell type and time point are not known. This chain's CDR3 is CASSQDGTGYYEQYF. The CDR3 nucleotides are TGCGCCAGCAGCCAAGATGGAACAGGATACTACGAGCAGTACTTC.